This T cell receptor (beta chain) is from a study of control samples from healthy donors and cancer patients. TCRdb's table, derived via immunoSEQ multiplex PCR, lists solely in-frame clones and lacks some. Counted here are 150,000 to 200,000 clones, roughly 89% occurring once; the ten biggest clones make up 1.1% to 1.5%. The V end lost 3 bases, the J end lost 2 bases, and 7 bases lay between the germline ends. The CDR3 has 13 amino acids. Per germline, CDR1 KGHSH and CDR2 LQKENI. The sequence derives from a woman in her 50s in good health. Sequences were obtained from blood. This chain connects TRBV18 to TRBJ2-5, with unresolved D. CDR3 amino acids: CASSPDLQETQYF. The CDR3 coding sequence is TGTGCCAGCTCACCGGACCTACAAGAGACCCAGTACTTC.